A selection of T cell receptor beta chains follows, all from one sample in a study of shared clonotypes between healthy human individuals. Sequenced by immunoSEQ multiplex PCR; TCRdb stores in-frame clones only, minus some. The sample carries 1,400,000 or so clones, just under 99% recorded once. The specimen was naive CD4+ T cells sorted from blood. Receptors were obtained from a man aged 25-45 years in good health. CDR3s include the opening cysteine and the closing phenylalanine or tryptophan. D genes are given only for firm matches. Clone size, where shown, is once, few, many, or a class for clones that have expanded.

>TRBV10-3|TRBJ1-3|-|-
TGTGCCATCAGACCGGAGTTCTCTGGAAACACCATATATTTT
CAIRPEFSGNTIYF
>TRBV5-1|TRBJ2-7|once|-
TGCGCCAGCAGCCCGGTCAGGGGCACTTCCTACGAGCAGTACTTC
CASSPVRGTSYEQYF
>TRBV28|TRBJ2-1|-|-
TGTGCCAGCAGTTTGGCTGCGGCCGGACTAGGGGGGGGCAATGAGCAGTTCTTC
CASSLAAAGLGGGNEQFF
>TRBV28|TRBJ2-1|-|-
TGTGCCAGCAGTCCCCCGATTTTTCGGGGCTACAATGAGCAGTTCTTC
CASSPPIFRGYNEQFF
>TRBV28|TRBJ1-1|-|TRBD1
TGTGCCAGCAGGCAGACACAGGGGGCCAACACTGAAGCTTTCTTT
CASRQTQGANTEAFF
>TRBV6-6|TRBJ1-1|-|-
TGTGCCAGCAGTTACAGGGGCGACGGCACTGAAGCTTTCTTT
CASSYRGDGTEAFF
>TRBV5-1|TRBJ2-5|-|TRBD1
TGCGCCAGCAGCTTGGTGGGGACAGGGGGCTTAGAGACCCAGTACTTC
CASSLVGTGGLETQYF
>TRBV5-8|TRBJ2-5|-|TRBD1
TGTGCCAGCAGCTTGGGGGGACAGGGTGGCCAAGAGACCCAGTACTTC
CASSLGGQGGQETQYF
>TRBV18|TRBJ1-1|-|-
TGTGCCAGCTCACCACGCGGGGAGGGGATAATGAACACTGAAGCTTTCTTT
CASSPRGEGIMNTEAFF
>TRBV5-8|TRBJ2-5|-|TRBD2
TGTGCCAGCAGCTTCGGTAGCGGGAGGGAAGAGACCCAGTACTTC
CASSFGSGREETQYF
>TRBV5-1|TRBJ2-7|-|TRBD2
TGCGCCAGCAGCTTGGAGGCTAGCGGGAGTATTGCCTACGAGCAGTACTTC
CASSLEASGSIAYEQYF
>TRBV23-1|TRBJ1-2|-|-
TGCGCCAGCAGTCAATATCTCGTACATAGTGCCTTTCATTATGGCTACACCTTC
CASSQYLVHSAFHYGYTF
>TRBV6-1|TRBJ1-1|-|-
TGTGCCAGCAGTGAAGCTGGTGGGAGGACTGAAGCTTTCTTT
CASSEAGGRTEAFF
>TRBV15|TRBJ2-6|-|-
TGTGCCACCAGCGTATCGGGGAACTCTGGGGCCAACGTCCTGACTTTC
CATSVSGNSGANVLTF
>TRBV5-8|TRBJ2-7|-|-
TGTGCCAGCAGCTTGCGTTTCGCCGAGCAGTACTTC
CASSLRFAEQYF
>TRBV2|TRBJ2-7|-|-
TGTGCCAGCAGTGAACTGGGATACGAGCAGTACTTC
CASSELGYEQYF
>TRBV9|TRBJ2-4|-|-
TGTGCCAGCAGCGCCAGAGGGGGTGAAAACATTCAGTACTTC
CASSARGGENIQYF
>TRBV9|TRBJ2-7|-|-
TGTGCCAGCAGCACTAGTGTTGGGGGCGAGCAGTACTTC
CASSTSVGGEQYF
>TRBV28|TRBJ2-3|-|TRBD2
TGTGCCATCCAAGCGGGAGGGATCACAGATACGCAGTATTTT
CAIQAGGITDTQYF
>TRBV28|TRBJ1-5|-|TRBD1
TGTGCCAGCAGTCGGGACAGTGGCAATCAGCCCCAGCATTTT
CASSRDSGNQPQHF
>TRBV7-9|TRBJ2-7|-|-
TGTGCCAGCAGCATATGGAGAGGGGATCTGGTCGAGCAGTACTTC
CASSIWRGDLVEQYF
>TRBV25-1|TRBJ2-7|-|-
TGTGCCAGCAGCCCGCTCGGCTACGAGCAGTACTTC
CASSPLGYEQYF
>TRBV6-6|TRBJ2-1|-|-
TGTGCCAGCAGTTACTCGACGGATTGGAATGAGCAGTTCTTC
CASSYSTDWNEQFF
>TRBV6-5|TRBJ2-4|once|-
TGTGCCAGCAGGGGTGCAGGGGCGGCCAAAAACATTCAGTACTTC
CASRGAGAAKNIQYF
>TRBV10-2|TRBJ1-4|-|-
TGCGCCAGCAGTGAGGCACGGGGAAAGAATGAAAAACTGTTTTTT
CASSEARGKNEKLFF
>TRBV11-3|TRBJ2-7|-|TRBD1
TGTGCCAGCAGTAAGGACAGGAGCTCCTACGAGCAGTACTTC
CASSKDRSSYEQYF
>TRBV2|TRBJ2-5|-|TRBD1
TGTGCCAGCAGTGATAGGGGACAGGGGGAGACCCAGTACTTC
CASSDRGQGETQYF
>TRBV28|TRBJ2-3|once|TRBD1
TGTGCCAGCAGTGCCCCGACAGGGGGCTTGTTAGATACGCAGTATTTT
CASSAPTGGLLDTQYF
>TRBV28|TRBJ2-2|once|-
TGTGCCAGCAGTTTAGGTCTAGGGGGCACCGGGGAGCTGTTTTTT
CASSLGLGGTGELFF
>TRBV7-2|TRBJ2-7|-|-
TGTGCCAGCAGCCCGAATGGCTACGAGCAGTACTTC
CASSPNGYEQYF
>TRBV7-7|TRBJ2-5|-|-
TGTGCTAGCAGCCCCGGGACCACCGTACACGAGACCCAGTACTTC
CASSPGTTVHETQYF
>TRBV10-3|TRBJ2-7|-|TRBD2
TGTGCCATCAGTGAACTAGCGGGCTCCTACGAGCAGTACTTC
CAISELAGSYEQYF
>TRBV5-4|TRBJ1-4|-|TRBD1
TGTGCCAGCAGCGTAGGACAGGCACTGTTTTTT
CASSVGQALFF
>TRBV7-2|TRBJ2-3|-|-
TGTGCCAGCAGCTTACCAGGGAGTGTAACAGATACGCAGTATTTT
CASSLPGSVTDTQYF
>TRBV7-2|TRBJ2-4|-|-
TGTGCCAGCAGCTCGCGGCTAGCGTCCATTCAGTACTTC
CASSSRLASIQYF
>TRBV7-3|TRBJ2-3|-|TRBD2
TGTGCCAGCATGCATATGGACGGGAGGGGGAGTACGCAGTATTTT
CASMHMDGRGSTQYF
>TRBV5-4|TRBJ2-1|-|TRBD2
TGTGCCACCCGAGGTGGGGGGGATGAGCAGTTCTTC
CATRGGGDEQFF
>TRBV4-1|TRBJ1-2|-|TRBD1
TGCGCCAGCAGCCAAGTATGGCAGGGGGCCGACTATGGCTACACCTTC
CASSQVWQGADYGYTF
>TRBV14|TRBJ1-1|-|-
TGTGCCAGCACTCTGGGGCTGAACACTGAAGCTTTCTTT
CASTLGLNTEAFF
>TRBV10-3|TRBJ2-7|-|TRBD1
TGTGCCATCAGTGCGACAGGGAGCGAGCAGTACTTC
CAISATGSEQYF
>TRBV2|TRBJ2-7|-|-
TGTGCCAGCAGTGAAGTCTTCTTTTCCTACGAGCAGTACTTC
CASSEVFFSYEQYF
>TRBV15|TRBJ2-3|-|-
TGTGCCACCAGCACCGGGACACCCAAATATAGCACAGATACGCAGTATTTT
CATSTGTPKYSTDTQYF
>TRBV7-3|TRBJ1-1|-|TRBD1
TGTGCCAGCAGCATCCAGGGGGGAACTGAAGCTTTCTTT
CASSIQGGTEAFF
>TRBV7-9|TRBJ1-1|-|-
TGTGCCAGCAGCGATATGGGACGGGAAAACACTGAAGCTTTCTTT
CASSDMGRENTEAFF
>TRBV14|TRBJ2-7|-|-
TGTGCCAGCAGCCTTCGACAGGGCCTGGCGGGGGAGCAGTACTTC
CASSLRQGLAGEQYF
>TRBV29-1|TRBJ1-2|-|-
TGCAGCGTTGAAGACGACACTCCTTATGGCTACACCTTC
CSVEDDTPYGYTF
>TRBV5-5|TRBJ1-5|-|-
TGTGCCAGCACCATGGACCACCTCAATCAGCCCCAGCATTTT
CASTMDHLNQPQHF
>TRBV28|TRBJ2-1|-|-
TGTGCCAGCAGTGTCGCCGCACAGGTCGATGAGCAGTTCTTC
CASSVAAQVDEQFF
>TRBV5-4|TRBJ2-3|-|-
TGTGCCAGCAGCTTGGAACTTTCATCCCCCACAGATACGCAGTATTTT
CASSLELSSPTDTQYF
>TRBV5-4|TRBJ2-2|-|-
TGTGCCAGCAGCTTGGCGGGCACCGGGGAGCTGTTTTTT
CASSLAGTGELFF